Shown below are 2 T cell receptor beta chains from a single sample sequenced in a study of beta chain features in type 1 diabetes. Their antigens remain unidentified. What was sequenced were expressed TCRB transcripts, since all of the isolated RNA had been reverse transcribed. This table comes from immunoSEQ multiplex PCR, and its TCRdb copy is limited to in-frame clones, with some not included. The sample lists 310,000 or so clones, around 9.3% seen once, with 0.95% to 1.1% in the top ten. The study, taken as a whole, reports: TCRB CDR3s from Type 1 diabetes patients were moderately but significantly shorter in all four CD4+ subsets.

Source material: central memory CD4+ T cells from blood. Receptors were obtained from a young man with type 1 diabetes.

DNA for the CDR3: TGTGCCAGCAGTCAACTACTACCGGGACAGGGCTATGGCTACACCTTC. Translation: CASSQLLPGQGYGYTF. The chain uses TRBV28 and TRBJ1-2; TRBD1 aligns across 9 bases. The CDR3 spans 16 residues. Germline V gene data show CDR1 as MDHEN and CDR2 as SYDVKM. The V gene end was trimmed by 5 bases and the J gene end by 4 bases; junction bases not matched to a gene: 11.

This clone has more than one count but fewer than ten. The CDR3 region is CASSDSGWGETQYF. For the CDR3, the DNA is TGTGCCAGCAGTGACTCAGGGTGGGGTGAAACCCAGTACTTC. The chain links TRBV25-1 to TRBJ2-5; perhaps TRBD1 as D (5 bases). CDR1 is MGHDK, CDR2 SYGVNS, per germline. The CDR3 runs 14 residues. Trimming left V 3 bases short and J 8 bases short, with 16 bases between.